Presented here are 27 T cell receptor beta chains from one specimen sequenced in a study of control samples from healthy donors and cancer patients. Clones were read by immunoSEQ multiplex PCR, and TCRdb kept only the in-frame ones, dropping some. This table has 120,000 or so clones, approximately 87% appearing once. Sequencing was done on a sample of blood. The receptors originated from a man between 60 and 75 years old in good health.

The chain combines TRBV20-1 with TRBJ1-1; no clear D gene. Trimming removed 2 bases at V and 7 bases at J, with 5 bases between. The germline V gene has CDR1 DFQATT and CDR2 SNEGSKA (reference sequence). CDR3 length: 10 residues. The CDR3: CSARYGEAFF. In nucleotides, the CDR3 is TGCAGTGCTAGATACGGTGAAGCTTTCTTT.

This chain uses TRBV12-5 with TRBJ1-2, with 7 bases fitting TRBD1. The ends lost 5 bases at V and 1 base at J; junction bases unmatched: 7. Germline V CDR1 and CDR2: LGHNT, FRNRAP. The CDR3 runs to 15 residues. The CDR3 DNA follows: TGTGCTAGTGGTACTGGACAGGCGGGTAACTATGGCTACACCTTC. It encodes CASGTGQAGNYGYTF.

V and J are TRBV18 and TRBJ2-1, with D tentatively TRBD2 (6 bases). The CDR3 consists of 13 residues. The germline CDR1 and CDR2 sequences are KGHSH and LQKENI. V was cut by 11 bases and J by 3 bases, with 14 bases left in between. The CDR3 sequence: CAGAGTFYNEQFF. The DNA for the CDR3 is TGTGCCGGAGCCGGGACTTTCTACAATGAGCAGTTCTTC.

The CDR3 protein is CASRKGEGNTIYF. In DNA form, the CDR3 reads TGCGCCAGCAGGAAGGGGGAAGGAAACACCATATATTTT. This chain joins TRBV4-1 and TRBJ1-3; a possible D gene is TRBD1 (6 bases). The CDR3 extends over 13 amino acids. Germline CDR1 MGHRA, CDR2 YSYEKL. Trimming left V 6 bases short and J 4 bases short, with 10 bases between.

V gene TRBV12-5 combines with J gene TRBJ2-1; D tentatively reads TRBD1 or TRBD2 (5 bases each). The CDR3 length is 12 residues. The germline V and J ends were trimmed by 6 bases and 10 bases, with 13 bases remaining between them. CDR1 LGHNT and CDR2 FRNRAP come from the germline V gene. Here the CDR3 reads CASGHGTTEQFF. CDR3 in DNA: TGTGCTAGTGGACACGGGACGACCGAGCAGTTCTTC.

V gene TRBV30 combines with J gene TRBJ1-1, with a weak D call TRBD1 (5 bases). Germline V gene lookup returns CDR1 GTSNPN and CDR2 SVGIG (reference sequence). The germline V and J ends were trimmed by 3 bases and 2 bases, with 13 bases remaining between them. The CDR3 is 14 amino acids. The DNA for the CDR3 is TGTGCCTGGAGGGACACCGCCCCTAACACTGAAGCTTTCTTT. Protein sequence: CAWRDTAPNTEAFF.

The chain recombines TRBV9 with TRBJ1-3; tentative D call: TRBD1 (5 bases). This CDR3 is 13 amino acids long. V dropped 3 bases and J dropped 5 bases, with 9 bases sitting between them. Germline V CDR1 and CDR2: SGDLS, YYNGEE. DNA for the CDR3: TGTGCCAGCAGCGGGGGGTGGAGAAACACCATATATTTT. The encoded protein is CASSGGWRNTIYF.

The chain joins TRBV18 to TRBJ1-5; 10 nucleotides agree with TRBD1. The CDR3 has 14 residues. The J segment lost 7 bases and the V segment lost 4 bases, leaving 4 bases of the junction unmatched. Germline V lookup: CDR1 KGHSH, CDR2 LQKENI. The CDR3 DNA sequence: TGTGCCAGCTCACGCGGACAGGGGGAACAGCCCCAGCATTTT. It codes for CASSRGQGEQPQHF.

The chain links TRBV7-9 to TRBJ2-7; the D gene is possibly TRBD2 (6 bases). V was trimmed by 0 bases and J by 2 bases, leaving 14 bases between them. This CDR3 comprises 16 residues. The germline CDR1 and CDR2 sequences are SEHNR and FQNEAQ (reference sequence). The CDR3 coding sequence is TGTGCCAGCAGCTTAGCCCGGGACTCCTGGACCTACGAGCAGTACTTC. Amino acid sequence: CASSLARDSWTYEQYF.

This chain uses TRBV19 with TRBJ2-2, with D possibly TRBD2 on 6 matching bases. Germline V CDR1 and CDR2: LNHDA, SQIVND (reference sequence). V shed 6 bases and J shed 6 bases, with 11 bases lying between them. The CDR3 runs 13 residues. The CDR3 nucleotides are TGTGCCAGTAGGCGGGGAGAGGCCGGGGAGCTGTTTTTT. Protein product: CASRRGEAGELFF.

The chain links TRBV19 to TRBJ1-6; a possible D gene is TRBD1 (6 bases). The CDR3 covers 15 residues. CDR1 and CDR2 from the germline V gene are LNHDA and SQIVND (reference sequence). Between the trimmed V and J ends, which lost 9 bases and 5 bases, there was a span of 17 bases. In DNA, the CDR3 is TGTGCCAGCAATCTCCTGGACAGACATAATTCACCCCTCCACTTT. It yields the protein CASNLLDRHNSPLHF. Filled out from reference TRBV19 and TRBJ1-6, the complete variable domain reads DGGITQSPKYLFRKEGQNVTLSCEQNLNHDAMYWYRQDPGQGLRLIYYSQIVNDFQKGDIAEGYSVSREKKESFPLTVTSAQKNPTAFYLCASNLLDRHNSPLHFGNGTRLTVT.

This clone has only a few counts. V usage is TRBV10-1 and J usage is TRBJ2-1; D remains ambiguous. V was clipped by 7 bases and J by 9 bases, with 13 bases between them. The CDR3 sequence is 12 residues long. Germline CDR1 reads WNHNN; CDR2 reads SYGVQD (reference sequence). The CDR3 reads CASTEVMGEQFF. The CDR3 region has the DNA TGCGCCAGCACCGAGGTGATGGGTGAGCAGTTCTTC.

V usage is TRBV5-8 and J usage is TRBJ1-3; TRBD1 might be the D (6 bases). V lost 3 bases, J lost 2 bases, and 18 bases lay in between. CDR1 SGHTS and CDR2 YDEGEE come from the germline V gene. This CDR3 is built from 17 residues. The CDR3 loop is CASSYGQIERTGNTIYF. In DNA, the CDR3 is TGTGCCAGCAGCTACGGACAGATTGAACGGACTGGAAACACCATATATTTT.

The chain is built from TRBV3-1 (or the pseudogene TRBV3-2) and TRBJ1-2, with 9 nucleotides matching TRBD1. Germline CDR1 is LGHDT and CDR2 is YNNKEL (reference sequence). The CDR3 consists of 13 residues. V lost 3 bases, J lost 7 bases, and 3 bases stayed unmatched. The CDR3 nucleotides are TGTGCCAGCAGCCAGGGGACAGGGCCTGGCTACACCTTC. Translating it yields CASSQGTGPGYTF.

The V and J genes are TRBV19 and TRBJ1-1; no definite D call. The CDR3 loop spans 13 amino acids. Germline V gene sequence: CDR1 LNHDA, CDR2 SQIVND (reference sequence). The V gene lost 6 bases and the J gene lost 11 bases, with 19 bases spanning the gap. In nucleotides, the CDR3 is TGTGCCAGTAGCGGTAACAGAGGGTCGGAGGCTTTCTTT. This gives the protein CASSGNRGSEAFF.

This clone is a singleton in its sample. The V and J genes are TRBV19 and TRBJ1-2; tentatively, D is TRBD1 (6 bases). Germline V gene sequence: CDR1 LNHDA, CDR2 SQIVND (reference sequence). V dropped 3 bases and J dropped 4 bases, with 21 bases sitting between them. The CDR3 loop spans 17 amino acids. CDR3: CASSMSWGGLRTYGYTF. The CDR3 nucleotides read TGTGCCAGTAGTATGTCTTGGGGGGGCCTTCGGACCTATGGCTACACCTTC. The full variable domain, in which reference TRBV19 and TRBJ1-2 provide the parts outside the CDR3, is DGGITQSPKYLFRKEGQNVTLSCEQNLNHDAMYWYRQDPGQGLRLIYYSQIVNDFQKGDIAEGYSVSREKKESFPLTVTSAQKNPTAFYLCASSMSWGGLRTYGYTFGSGTRLTVV.

The rearrangement links TRBV10-3 to TRBJ2-7, with D unclear. CDR3 length equals 14 residues. Trimming stripped 3 bases from V and 2 bases from J, with 11 bases between. Germline assignment: CDR1 ENHRY and CDR2 SYGVKD. Written as DNA, the CDR3 is TGTGCCATCAGTGAAAGAGGAAATACCTACGAGCAGTACTTC. Translating gives CAISERGNTYEQYF.

As DNA, the CDR3 is TGTGCCAGCGGGGACAGCACCTCTTATGGCTACACCTTC. Translation: CASGDSTSYGYTF. The chain is built from TRBV6-6 and TRBJ1-2, with 7 bases that match TRBD1. Germline V CDR1 and CDR2: MNHNY, SVGAGI (reference sequence). CDR3 size: 13 residues. V lost 8 bases, J lost 5 bases, and 8 bases stayed unmatched.

A single count supports this clone. The CDR3 is CASSQVRDSGNTIYF. CDR3 in DNA: TGTGCCAGCAGCCAAGTGAGGGACTCTGGAAACACCATATATTTT. This chain joins TRBV3-1 (or the pseudogene TRBV3-2) and TRBJ1-3, with D unresolved. The CDR3 spans 15 residues. V was clipped by 1 base and J by 0 bases, with 7 bases between them. The germline V gene encodes CDR1 LGHDT and CDR2 YNNKEL (reference sequence).

The rearrangement uses TRBV5-1 and TRBJ2-5, with 13 bases lining up with TRBD2. Germline CDR1 reads SGHRS; CDR2 reads YFSETQ. The CDR3 consists of 16 residues. The V segment lost 4 bases and the J segment 4 bases; nucleotides outside the gene matches: 7. The CDR3 nucleotides read TGCGCCAGCAGCGTAACTAGCGGGGGGGCCTTAGAGACCCAGTACTTC. Translation gives CASSVTSGGALETQYF.

CDR3 amino acids: CAIRQGSNQNTEAFF. The CDR3, as DNA: TGTGCCATCAGGCAGGGGAGCAATCAGAACACTGAAGCTTTCTTT. The chain combines TRBV10-3 with TRBJ1-1, with D possibly TRBD1 on 6 matching bases. The CDR3 is made up of 15 amino acids. Germline V gene data show CDR1 as ENHRY and CDR2 as SYGVKD. V lost 6 bases, J lost 1 base, and 15 bases lay in between.

There are a few counts of this clone. This chain links TRBV9 with TRBJ2-5, with D unclear. Germline CDR1 reads SGDLS; CDR2 reads YYNGEE. The V gene lost 4 bases and the J gene lost 1 base, with 17 bases spanning the gap. The CDR3 extends over 16 amino acids. The CDR3, as DNA: TGTGCCAGCAGCCCCTGGCTGGCTACTACCCAAGAGACCCAGTACTTC. This translates into CASSPWLATTQETQYF.

This chain joins TRBV6-2 or TRBV6-3 and TRBJ1-1, with D possibly TRBD1 on 6 matching bases. V was clipped by 0 bases and J by 0 bases, with 14 bases between them. Germline V lookup: CDR1 MNHEY, CDR2 SVGEGT. The CDR3 consists of 17 residues. In nucleotides, the CDR3 is TGTGCCAGCAGTTACTCGACTAATCAGGGGTTGAACACTGAAGCTTTCTTT. Amino acid sequence: CASSYSTNQGLNTEAFF.

The sample holds one count of this clone. The rearrangement joins TRBV4-3 to TRBJ2-7; the match to TRBD1 covers 8 bases. The CDR3 sequence is 13 residues long. The V gene's germline CDR1 is LGHNA and CDR2 YSLEER. The V and J ends lost 3 bases and 6 bases, in that order; junction bases with no gene match: 4. The CDR3 sequence is CASSQADRAEQYF. In DNA, the CDR3 is TGCGCCAGCAGCCAGGCGGACAGGGCCGAGCAGTACTTC.

The chain joins TRBV28 to TRBJ2-7, with D possibly being TRBD2 (6 bases). This CDR3 is built from 13 residues. Trimming stripped 5 bases from V and 3 bases from J, with 11 bases between. Germline CDR1 is MDHEN and CDR2 is SYDVKM. CDR3 sequence reads: CASSLSGVYEQYF. The DNA of the CDR3 is TGTGCCAGCAGTCTCTCGGGGGTCTACGAGCAGTACTTC. Variable domain in full (rest from reference TRBV28 and TRBJ2-7): DVKVTQSSRYLVKRTGEKVFLECVQDMDHENMFWYRQDPGLGLRLIYFSYDVKMKEKGDIPEGYSVSREKKERFSLILESASTNQTSMYLCASSLSGVYEQYFGPGTRLTVT.

The chain employs TRBV7-9 and TRBJ2-7, with 10 nucleotides matching TRBD1. The CDR3 loop spans 15 amino acids. Germline V gene sequence: CDR1 SEHNR, CDR2 FQNEAQ (reference sequence). After removal of 7 bases from V and 5 bases from J, the junction contained 11 bases not matched to a gene. The CDR3 here is CASIDEGQGRDEQYF. Written as DNA, the CDR3 is TGTGCCAGCATAGACGAGGGACAGGGGCGCGACGAGCAGTACTTC.

The chain recombines TRBV30 with TRBJ1-1; no clear D. The CDR3 runs to 13 residues. Germline CDR1 GTSNPN, CDR2 SVGIG (reference sequence). V was clipped by 3 bases and J by 2 bases, with 10 bases between them. The CDR3 DNA reads as TGTGCCTGGAGGCGTCAGATAAACACTGAAGCTTTCTTT. Translation gives CAWRRQINTEAFF. Together with reference TRBV30 and TRBJ1-1, the CDR3 gives the full variable domain: SQTIHQWPATLVQPVGSPLSLECTVEGTSNPNLYWYRQAAGRGLQLLFYSVGIGQISSEVPQNLSASRPQDRQFILSSKKLLLSDSGFYLCAWRRQINTEAFFGQGTRLTVV.